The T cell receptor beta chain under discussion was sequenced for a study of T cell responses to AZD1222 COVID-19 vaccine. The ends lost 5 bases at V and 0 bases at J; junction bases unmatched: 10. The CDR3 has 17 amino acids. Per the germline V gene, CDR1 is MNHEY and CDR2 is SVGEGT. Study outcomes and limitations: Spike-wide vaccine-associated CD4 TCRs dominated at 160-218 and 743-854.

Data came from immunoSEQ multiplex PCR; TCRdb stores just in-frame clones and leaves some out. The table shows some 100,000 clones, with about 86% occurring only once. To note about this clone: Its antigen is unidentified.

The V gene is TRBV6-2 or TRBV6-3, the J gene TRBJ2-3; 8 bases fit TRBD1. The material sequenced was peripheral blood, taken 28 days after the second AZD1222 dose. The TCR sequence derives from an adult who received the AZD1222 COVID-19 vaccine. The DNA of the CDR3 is TGTGCCAGCAGTCCGGGACAGGACTACTCTAGCACAGATACGCAGTATTTT. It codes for CASSPGQDYSSTDTQYF.